What follows are 5 T cell receptor beta chains derived from one specimen sequenced in a study of Ad26.COV2.S vaccination and SARS-CoV-2 variants. Clones were sequenced by immunoSEQ multiplex PCR, and TCRdb holds only the in-frame ones, with some missing. Altogether about 350,000 clones are present, 75% to 90% being singletons, with the ten largest covering about 10%. Treatment defined: approximately 18 received Ad26.COV2.S at low or high dose, single or two shots; about five received placebo; per-sample allocation not given. Samples came from day 63 after the first vaccine or placebo injection. Sequenced here: peripheral blood, sampled in a trial of Ad26.COV2.S vaccine versus placebo. These receptors originate from a person aged 18-60 years who received the Ad26.COV2.S COVID-19 vaccine or a placebo.

The chain joins TRBV7-2 to TRBJ2-3; TRBD2 is a possible D gene (5 bases). The CDR3 loop spans 16 amino acids. Germline CDR1 and CDR2: SGHTA and FQGNSA. Trimming left V 5 bases short and J 0 bases short, with 15 bases between. CDR3 nucleotides: TGTGCCAGCAGCCCCGCCAGGACTTCTAGCACAGATACGCAGTATTTT. It yields the protein CASSPARTSSTDTQYF. Full variable domain (remainder filled in from reference TRBV7-2 and TRBJ2-3): GAGVSQSPSNKVTEKGKDVELRCDPISGHTALYWYRQSLGQGLEFLIYFQGNSAPDKSGLPSDRFSAERTGGSVSTLTIQRTQQEDSAVYLCASSPARTSSTDTQYFGPGTRLTVL.

The V and J genes are TRBV28 and TRBJ2-1; 8 bases fit TRBD1. Trimming removed 5 bases from V and 7 bases from J; junction bases left unmatched: 19. This CDR3 has 18 amino acids. Germline CDR1 is MDHEN and CDR2 is SYDVKM. CDR3 sequence (DNA): TGTGCCAGCAGTCTTCCCCACCCTTGGACAGGGCACGGTAATGAGCAGTTCTTC. As protein: CASSLPHPWTGHGNEQFF. Together with reference TRBV28 and TRBJ2-1, the CDR3 gives the full variable domain: DVKVTQSSRYLVKRTGEKVFLECVQDMDHENMFWYRQDPGLGLRLIYFSYDVKMKEKGDIPEGYSVSREKKERFSLILESASTNQTSMYLCASSLPHPWTGHGNEQFFGPGTRLTVL.

The rearrangement links TRBV7-9 to TRBJ2-2; D may be TRBD1 (6 bases). CDR3 length equals 15 residues. Germline V gene sequence: CDR1 SEHNR, CDR2 FQNEAQ (reference sequence). The V end was cut by 6 bases, the J end by 2 bases, with 13 bases between. CDR3 region: CASRQTGDNTGELFF. The CDR3 DNA follows: TGTGCCAGCAGGCAGACAGGAGATAACACCGGGGAGCTGTTTTTT.

The V call is TRBV7-9, the J call TRBJ2-1; 11 nucleotides agree with TRBD2. Germline-derived CDR1 and CDR2 are SEHNR and FQNEAQ (reference sequence). CDR3 length: 15 amino acids. V gave up 5 bases and J gave up 3 bases; unmatched junction bases: 3. CDR3 sequence reads: CASSLSGGDYNEQFF. In nucleotides, the CDR3 is TGTGCCAGCAGCCTTAGCGGGGGGGACTACAATGAGCAGTTCTTC.

This clone was seen more than once but under ten times. In nucleotides, the CDR3 is TGTGCCAGCAGCTACGGACTTCCCGATTCCTACAATGAGCAGTTCTTC. Encoded protein: CASSYGLPDSYNEQFF. The chain combines TRBV3-1 (or the pseudogene TRBV3-2) with TRBJ2-1, with D perhaps TRBD2 (5 bases). This CDR3 is built from 16 residues. V dropped 5 bases and J dropped 1 base, with 15 bases sitting between them. Germline-derived CDR1 and CDR2 are LGHDT and YNNKEL (reference sequence).